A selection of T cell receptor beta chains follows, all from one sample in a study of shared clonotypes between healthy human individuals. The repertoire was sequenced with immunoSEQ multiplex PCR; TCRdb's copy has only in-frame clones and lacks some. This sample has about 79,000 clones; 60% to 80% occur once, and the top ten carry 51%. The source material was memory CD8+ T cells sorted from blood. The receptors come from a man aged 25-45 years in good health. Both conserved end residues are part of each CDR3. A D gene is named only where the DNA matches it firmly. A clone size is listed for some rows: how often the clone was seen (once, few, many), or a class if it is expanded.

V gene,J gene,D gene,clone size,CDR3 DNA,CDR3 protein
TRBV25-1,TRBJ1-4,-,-,TGTGCCAGCAGTGCACAGGGAAGAGAAAAACTGTTTTTT,CASSAQGREKLFF
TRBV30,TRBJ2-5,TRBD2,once,TGTGCCTGGAGTGTGACTAGCGCTGAGACCCAGTACTTC,CAWSVTSAETQYF
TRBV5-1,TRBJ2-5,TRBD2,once,TGCGCCAGCAGCTTCACGGGGGGCCAAGAGACCCAGTACTTC,CASSFTGGQETQYF
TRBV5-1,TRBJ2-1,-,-,TGCGCCAGCAGCTTTGACTCCTCTAATGAGCAGTTCTTC,CASSFDSSNEQFF
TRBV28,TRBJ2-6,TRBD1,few,TGTGCCAGCAGTTACGGCGGGACAGGGACCGGGGCCAACGTCCTGACTTTC,CASSYGGTGTGANVLTF
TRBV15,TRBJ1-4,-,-,TGTGCCACCAGCAGAGCCCCACGGGAAAAACTGTTTTTT,CATSRAPREKLFF
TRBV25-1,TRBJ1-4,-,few,TGTGCCAGCAGTGCAGAAGTCGGTGGTAATGAAAAACTGTTTTTT,CASSAEVGGNEKLFF
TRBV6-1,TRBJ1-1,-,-,TGTGCCATGAGGACGGGTACCAGTAGGGTAGGTGAAGCTTTCTTT,CAMRTGTSRVGEAFF
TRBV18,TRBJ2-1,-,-,TGTGCCAGCTCACCCGATATACTTCTAGGTGAGCAGTTCTTC,CASSPDILLGEQFF
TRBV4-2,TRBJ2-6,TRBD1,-,TGTGCCAGCAGCCAAGAGGGGGACAGCTCTATTTCCTCTGGGGCCAACGTCCTGACTTTC,CASSQEGDSSISSGANVLTF